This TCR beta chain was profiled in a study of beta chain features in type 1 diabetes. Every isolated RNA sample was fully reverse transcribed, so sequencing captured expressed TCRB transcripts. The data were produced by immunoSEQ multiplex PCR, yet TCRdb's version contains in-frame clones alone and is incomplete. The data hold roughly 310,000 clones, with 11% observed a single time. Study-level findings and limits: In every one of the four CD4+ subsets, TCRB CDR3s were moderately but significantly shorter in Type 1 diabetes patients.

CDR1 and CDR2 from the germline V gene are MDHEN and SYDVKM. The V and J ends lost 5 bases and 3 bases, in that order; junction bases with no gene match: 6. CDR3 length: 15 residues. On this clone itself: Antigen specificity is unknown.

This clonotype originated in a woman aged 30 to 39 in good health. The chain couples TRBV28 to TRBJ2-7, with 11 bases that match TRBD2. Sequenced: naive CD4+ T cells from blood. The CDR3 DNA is TGTGCCAGCAGTCCGGGACTAGCGGCTCGCTACGAGCAGTACTTC. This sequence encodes CASSPGLAARYEQYF.